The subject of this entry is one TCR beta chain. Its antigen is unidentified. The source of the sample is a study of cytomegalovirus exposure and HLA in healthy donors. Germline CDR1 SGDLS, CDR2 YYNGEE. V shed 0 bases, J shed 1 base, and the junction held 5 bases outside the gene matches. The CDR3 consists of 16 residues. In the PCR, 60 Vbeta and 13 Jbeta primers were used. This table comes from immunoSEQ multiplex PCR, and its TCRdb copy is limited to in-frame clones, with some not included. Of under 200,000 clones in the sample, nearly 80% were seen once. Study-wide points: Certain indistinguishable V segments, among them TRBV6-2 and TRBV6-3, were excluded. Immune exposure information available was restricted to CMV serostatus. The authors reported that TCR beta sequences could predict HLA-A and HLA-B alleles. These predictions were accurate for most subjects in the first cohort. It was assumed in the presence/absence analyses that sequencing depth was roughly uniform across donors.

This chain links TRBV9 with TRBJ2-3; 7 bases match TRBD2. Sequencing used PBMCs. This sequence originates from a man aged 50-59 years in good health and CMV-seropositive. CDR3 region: CASSVVSGVRTDTQYF. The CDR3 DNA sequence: TGTGCCAGCAGCGTAGTGAGCGGGGTGCGCACAGATACGCAGTATTTT.